The TCR beta chain described here comes from a study of blood T cells in healthy people across ages. The study's findings and limits: There was a strong correlation between TCR beta diversity and naive T cell percentage.

A note on this clonotype: No antigen is known for it.

The ends were cut back, 8 bases at V and 3 bases at J, with 20 bases in the middle. CDR1 and CDR2 from the germline V gene are GTSNPN and SVGIG (reference sequence). The CDR3 totals 14 residues. Combining a sample-barcoded 5' primer with a J-beta primer mix, a second PCR ran for 7 to 11 cycles. Each CDR3 protein is one row after TCRdb ran MiXCR on the 5' RACE reads. The sample has 1,100,000 or so distinct CDR3 sequences, more than 40% seen once. This clonotype was sampled from an older woman in good health. The J gene is TRBJ2-7, the V gene TRBV30; possibly TRBD1 for D (7 bases). The sequencing sample was made of blood. The CDR3 spells CAPHGGQINYEQYF. In DNA, the CDR3 is TGTGCCCCTCACGGGGGACAGATAAACTACGAGCAGTACTTC. Based on the CDR3 plus reference TRBV30 and TRBJ2-7, the full variable domain is SQTIHQWPATLVQPVGSPLSLECTVEGTSNPNLYWYRQAAGRGLQLLFYSVGIGQISSEVPQNLSASRPQDRQFILSSKKLLLSDSGFYLCAPHGGQINYEQYFGPGTRLTVT.